This T cell receptor beta chain was recorded in a study of vaccination and CD4 T cells after COVID-19. Cultured CD4+ T cell DNA was sequenced using the Oncomine TCR Beta short-read assay. Using the QIAamp micro DNA kit, genomic DNA was extracted from the CD4+ T cells that had been cultured. TCRdb analysed the PCR reads with MiXCR anew, one entry per CDR3 protein. The sample carries 10,000 or so distinct CDR3 sequences, around 75% recorded once. Germline V CDR1 and CDR2: SGHTA, FQGNSA. CDR3 size: 15 residues. Trimming shortened V by 0 bases and J by 4 bases, and 10 bases separated the two germline ends. This clonotype is medium-sized by share. Its antigen remains unknown. Treatment noted: roughly 10-day PBMC culture with coronavirus spike peptide pools or control peptides (ViraFEST assay).

Specimen: CD4+ T cells from blood, cultured in vitro. The receptor was isolated from a human donor who had recovered from COVID-19. The chain has TRBV7-2 and TRBJ2-1; no firm D call. The CDR3 region is CASSLAAFRYNEQFF. Written as DNA, the CDR3 is TGTGCCAGCAGCTTAGCGGCGTTCCGGTACAATGAGCAGTTCTTC.